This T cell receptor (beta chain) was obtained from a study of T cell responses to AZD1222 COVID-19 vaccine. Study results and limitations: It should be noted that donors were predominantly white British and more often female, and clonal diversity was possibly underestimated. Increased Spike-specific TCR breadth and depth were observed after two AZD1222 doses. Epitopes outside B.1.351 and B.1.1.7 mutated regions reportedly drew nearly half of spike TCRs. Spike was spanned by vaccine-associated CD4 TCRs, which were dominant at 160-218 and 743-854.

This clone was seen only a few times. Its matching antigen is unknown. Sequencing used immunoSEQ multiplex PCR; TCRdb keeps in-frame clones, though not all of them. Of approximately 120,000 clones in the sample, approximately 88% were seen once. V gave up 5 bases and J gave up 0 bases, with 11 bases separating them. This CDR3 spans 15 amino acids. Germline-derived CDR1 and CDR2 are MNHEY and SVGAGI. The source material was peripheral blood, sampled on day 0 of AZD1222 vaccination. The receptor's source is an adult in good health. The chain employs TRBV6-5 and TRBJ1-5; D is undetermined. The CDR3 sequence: CASSPAGRSNQPQHF. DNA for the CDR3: TGTGCCAGCAGTCCCGCCGGCCGTAGCAATCAGCCCCAGCATTTT.